This paragraph covers one T cell receptor beta chain sequence. Time point indicated: peripheral blood 6 weeks after treatment start. The protocol was immunoSEQ multiplex PCR, while the TCRdb copy is restricted to in-frame clones and leaves out a portion. The table lists around 38,000 clones, less than 90% of them singletons, with roughly 24% in the top ten. V lost 6 bases and J lost 8, with 22 bases in between. Germline loops: CDR1 SNHLY, CDR2 FYNNEI. This CDR3 contains 15 residues. The data belong to a study of PD-L1 blockade in urothelial cancer. This sample comprised PBMCs, obtained around atezolizumab (anti-PD-L1) treatment. The V call is TRBV2, the J call TRBJ1-2; a weak D match, TRBD1 (5 bases). The sequence derives from a man aged 60-69 years with urothelial cancer. The CDR3 nucleotides are TGTGCCAGCAGAGAGACAGCCGCTCCAACCGGGGGCTACACCTTC. The encoded protein is CASRETAAPTGGYTF.